The clone carrying this T cell receptor (beta chain) was seen only a few times. Its antigen is unknown. The data are from a study of beta chain features in type 1 diabetes. Study-wide results and caveats: TCRB CDR3s were moderately but significantly shorter in Type 1 diabetes patients in all four CD4+ subsets. PCR might favor shorter templates, but any such skew would affect patients and controls equally. It was among patients, rather than healthy donors, that naive, central memory and Treg TCRB repertoires appeared more similar.

The CDR3 is 13 amino acids. The V end was cut by 7 bases, the J end by 2 bases, with 12 bases between. Germline loops: CDR1 SQVTM, CDR2 ANQGSEA. Isolated RNA was reverse transcribed in full, so expressed TCRB transcripts were sequenced. The table came from immunoSEQ multiplex PCR; TCRdb's copy has only in-frame clones and leaves some out. The repertoire consists of 450,000 to 600,000 clones, with approximately 31% occurring once and the leading ten covering roughly 0.066%. Material: naive CD4+ T cells from blood. This sequence was found in a man between 18 and 35 years old in good health. This chain connects TRBV29-1 to TRBJ2-1; possibly TRBD2 for D (6 bases). CDR3 amino acids: CSDGGTPYNEQFF. The CDR3 nucleotides are TGCAGCGACGGGGGAACCCCCTACAATGAGCAGTTCTTC.